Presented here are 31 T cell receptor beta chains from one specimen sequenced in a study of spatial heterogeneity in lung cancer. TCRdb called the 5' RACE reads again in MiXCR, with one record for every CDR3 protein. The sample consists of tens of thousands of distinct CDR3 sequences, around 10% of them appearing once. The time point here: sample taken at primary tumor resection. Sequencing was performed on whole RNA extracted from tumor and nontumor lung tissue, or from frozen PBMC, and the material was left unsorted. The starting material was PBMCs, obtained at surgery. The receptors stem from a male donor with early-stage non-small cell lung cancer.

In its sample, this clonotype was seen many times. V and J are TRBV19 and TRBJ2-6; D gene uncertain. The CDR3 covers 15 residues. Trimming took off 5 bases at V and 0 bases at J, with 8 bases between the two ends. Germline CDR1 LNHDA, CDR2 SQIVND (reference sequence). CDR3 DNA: TGTGCCAGTAGTCTTCAGCCCTCTGGGGCCAACGTCCTGACTTTC. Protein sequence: CASSLQPSGANVLTF.

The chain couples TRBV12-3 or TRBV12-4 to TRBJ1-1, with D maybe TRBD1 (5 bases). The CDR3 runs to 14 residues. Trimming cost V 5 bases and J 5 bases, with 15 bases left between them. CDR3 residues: CASSLTGGITEAFF. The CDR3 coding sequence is TGTGCCAGCAGTCTTACAGGAGGGATTACTGAAGCTTTCTTT.

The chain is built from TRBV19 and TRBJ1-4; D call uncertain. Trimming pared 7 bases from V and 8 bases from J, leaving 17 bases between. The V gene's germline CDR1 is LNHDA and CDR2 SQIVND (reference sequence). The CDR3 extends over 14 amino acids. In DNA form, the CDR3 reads TGTGCCAGTAATACCGGACTTTCGCGGGAAAAACTGTTTTTT. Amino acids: CASNTGLSREKLFF. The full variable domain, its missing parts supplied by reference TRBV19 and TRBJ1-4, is DGGITQSPKYLFRKEGQNVTLSCEQNLNHDAMYWYRQDPGQGLRLIYYSQIVNDFQKGDIAEGYSVSREKKESFPLTVTSAQKNPTAFYLCASNTGLSREKLFFGSGTQLSVL.

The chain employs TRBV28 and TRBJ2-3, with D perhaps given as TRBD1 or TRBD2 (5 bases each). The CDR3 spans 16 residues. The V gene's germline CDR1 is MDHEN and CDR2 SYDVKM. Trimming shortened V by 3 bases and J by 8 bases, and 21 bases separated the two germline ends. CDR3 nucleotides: TGTGCCAGCAGTTTGATCGGGGCTCAGCAGGGAGTTACGCAGTATTTT. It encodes CASSLIGAQQGVTQYF.

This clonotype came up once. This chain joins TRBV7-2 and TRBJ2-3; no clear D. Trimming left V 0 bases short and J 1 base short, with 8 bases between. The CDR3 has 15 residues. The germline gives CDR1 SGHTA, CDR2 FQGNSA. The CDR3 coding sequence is TGTGCCAGCAGCTTAGCACTTCCACGCACAGATACGCAGTATTTT. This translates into CASSLALPRTDTQYF.

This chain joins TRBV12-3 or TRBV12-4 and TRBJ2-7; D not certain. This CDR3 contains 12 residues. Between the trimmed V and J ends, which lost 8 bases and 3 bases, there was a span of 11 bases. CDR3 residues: CASGQFFYEQYF. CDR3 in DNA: TGTGCCAGCGGGCAGTTCTTCTACGAGCAGTACTTC.

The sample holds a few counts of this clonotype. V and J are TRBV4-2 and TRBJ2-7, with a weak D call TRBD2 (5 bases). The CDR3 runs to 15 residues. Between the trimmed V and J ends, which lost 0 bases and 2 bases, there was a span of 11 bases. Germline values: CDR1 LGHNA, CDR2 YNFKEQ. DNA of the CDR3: TGTGCCAGCAGCCAAGATGCAGGAGGCCCCTACGAGCAGTACTTC. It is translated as CASSQDAGGPYEQYF.

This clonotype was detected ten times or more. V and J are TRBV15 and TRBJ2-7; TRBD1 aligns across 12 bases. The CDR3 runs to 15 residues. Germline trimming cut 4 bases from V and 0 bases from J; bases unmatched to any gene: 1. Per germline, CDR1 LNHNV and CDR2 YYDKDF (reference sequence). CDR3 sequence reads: CATSMGQGASYEQYF. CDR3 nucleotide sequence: TGTGCCACCAGCATGGGACAGGGGGCCTCCTACGAGCAGTACTTC.

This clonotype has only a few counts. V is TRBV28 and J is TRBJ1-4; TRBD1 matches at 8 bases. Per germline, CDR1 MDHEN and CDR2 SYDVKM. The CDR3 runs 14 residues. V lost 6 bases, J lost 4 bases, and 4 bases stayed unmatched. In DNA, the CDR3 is TGTGCCAGCAGCAGGACAGGGCTTAATGAAAAACTGTTTTTT. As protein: CASSRTGLNEKLFF.

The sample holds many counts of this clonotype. The CDR3 nucleotides are TGCAGCGTTGAAGGGCCCGCCGGGGACGGGCAGTACTTC. This translates into CSVEGPAGDGQYF. The J gene is TRBJ2-7, the V gene TRBV29-1, with D perhaps being TRBD1 or TRBD2 (5 bases each). Germline V gives CDR1 SQVTM, CDR2 ANQGSEA. The CDR3 consists of 13 residues. Trimming stripped 1 base from V and 9 bases from J, with 16 bases between.

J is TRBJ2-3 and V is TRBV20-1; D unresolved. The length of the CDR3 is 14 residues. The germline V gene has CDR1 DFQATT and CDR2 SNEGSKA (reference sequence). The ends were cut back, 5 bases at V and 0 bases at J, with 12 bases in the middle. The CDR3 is CSARAPLSTDTQYF. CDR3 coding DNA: TGCAGTGCTCGAGCACCCCTTAGCACAGATACGCAGTATTTT.

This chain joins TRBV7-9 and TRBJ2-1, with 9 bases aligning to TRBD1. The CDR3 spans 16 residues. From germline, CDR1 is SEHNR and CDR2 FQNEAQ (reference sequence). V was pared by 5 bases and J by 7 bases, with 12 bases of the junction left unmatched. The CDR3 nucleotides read TGTGCCAGCAGCCTCCTTGCCGGGACAGGGAGAAATGAGCAGTTCTTC. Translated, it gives CASSLLAGTGRNEQFF.

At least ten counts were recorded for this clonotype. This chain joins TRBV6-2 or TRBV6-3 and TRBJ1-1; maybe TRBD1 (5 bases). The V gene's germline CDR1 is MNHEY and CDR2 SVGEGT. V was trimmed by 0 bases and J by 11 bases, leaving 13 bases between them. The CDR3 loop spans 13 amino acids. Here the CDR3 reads CASSYSKSGTAFF. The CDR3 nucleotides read TGTGCCAGCAGTTACTCGAAATCGGGGACCGCTTTCTTT.

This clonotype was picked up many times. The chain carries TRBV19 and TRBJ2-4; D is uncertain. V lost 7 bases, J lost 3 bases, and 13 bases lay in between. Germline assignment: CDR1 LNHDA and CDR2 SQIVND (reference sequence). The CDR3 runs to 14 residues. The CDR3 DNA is TGTGCCAGTAACCAGGTCGGTGACAAAAACATTCAGTACTTC. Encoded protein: CASNQVGDKNIQYF.

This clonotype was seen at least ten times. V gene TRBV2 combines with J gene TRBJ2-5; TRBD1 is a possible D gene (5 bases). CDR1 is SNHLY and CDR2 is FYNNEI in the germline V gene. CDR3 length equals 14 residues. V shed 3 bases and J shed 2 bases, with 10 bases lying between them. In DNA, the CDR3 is TGTGCCAGCAGTGAGCAACAGGTTCAAGAGACCCAGTACTTC. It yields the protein CASSEQQVQETQYF.

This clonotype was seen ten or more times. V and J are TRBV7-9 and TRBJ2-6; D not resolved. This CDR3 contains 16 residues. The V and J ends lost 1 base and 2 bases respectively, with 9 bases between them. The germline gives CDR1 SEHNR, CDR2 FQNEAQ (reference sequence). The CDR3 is CASSLVFRTGANVLTF. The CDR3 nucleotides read TGTGCCAGCAGCTTAGTTTTCAGGACTGGGGCCAACGTCCTGACTTTC. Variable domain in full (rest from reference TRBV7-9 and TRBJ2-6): DTGVSQNPRHKITKRGQNVTFRCDPISEHNRLYWYRQTLGQGPEFLTYFQNEAQLEKSRLLSDRFSAERPKGSFSTLEIQRTEQGDSAMYLCASSLVFRTGANVLTFGAGSRLTVL.

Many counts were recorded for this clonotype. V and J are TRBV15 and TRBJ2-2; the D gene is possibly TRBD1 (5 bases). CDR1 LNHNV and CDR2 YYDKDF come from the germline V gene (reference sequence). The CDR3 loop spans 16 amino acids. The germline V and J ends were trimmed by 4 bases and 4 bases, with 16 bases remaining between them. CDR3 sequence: CATSKPVAGSTGELFF. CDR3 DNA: TGTGCCACCAGCAAACCAGTGGCAGGGTCCACCGGGGAGCTGTTTTTT. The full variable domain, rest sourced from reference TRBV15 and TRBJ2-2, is DAMVIQNPRYQVTQFGKPVTLSCSQTLNHNVMYWYQQKSSQAPKLLFHYYDKDFNNEADTPDNFQSRRPNTSFCFLDIRSPGLGDTAMYLCATSKPVAGSTGELFFGEGSRLTVL.

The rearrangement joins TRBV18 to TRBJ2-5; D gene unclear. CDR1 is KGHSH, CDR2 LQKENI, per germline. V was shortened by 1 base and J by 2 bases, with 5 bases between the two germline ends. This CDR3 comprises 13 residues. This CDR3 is CASSPLHQETQYF. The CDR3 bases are TGTGCCAGCTCACCACTCCATCAAGAGACCCAGTACTTC.

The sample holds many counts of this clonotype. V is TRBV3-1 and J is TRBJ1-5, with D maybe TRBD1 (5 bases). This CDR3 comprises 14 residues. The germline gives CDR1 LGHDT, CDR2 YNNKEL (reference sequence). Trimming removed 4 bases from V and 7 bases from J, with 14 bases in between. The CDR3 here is CASSPSHQGQPQHF. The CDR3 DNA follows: TGTGCCAGCAGCCCTTCCCATCAGGGCCAGCCCCAGCATTTT.

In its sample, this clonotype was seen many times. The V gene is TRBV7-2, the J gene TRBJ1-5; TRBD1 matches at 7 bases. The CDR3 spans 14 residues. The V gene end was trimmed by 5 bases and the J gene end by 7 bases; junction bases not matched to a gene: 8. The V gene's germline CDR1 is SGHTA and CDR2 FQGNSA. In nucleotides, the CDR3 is TGTGCCAGCAGCCCCCGACAGGGTGGCCAGCCCCAGCATTTT. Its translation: CASSPRQGGQPQHF.

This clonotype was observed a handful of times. This CDR3 reads CASSFQTGLGTEAFF. CDR3 nucleotide sequence: TGTGCCAGCAGCTTTCAGACAGGGCTGGGCACTGAAGCTTTCTTT. The rearrangement uses TRBV11-1 and TRBJ1-1, with 7 bases matching TRBD1. V gave up 3 bases and J gave up 4 bases; unmatched junction bases: 8. From germline, CDR1 is SGHAT and CDR2 FQDESV (reference sequence). There are 15 residues in the CDR3.

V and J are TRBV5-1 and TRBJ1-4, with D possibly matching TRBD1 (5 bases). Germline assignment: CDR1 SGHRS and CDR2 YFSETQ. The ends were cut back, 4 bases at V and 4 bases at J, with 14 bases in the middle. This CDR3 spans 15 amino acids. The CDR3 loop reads CASSPGLLFNEKLFF. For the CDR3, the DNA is TGCGCCAGCAGCCCGGGACTGTTATTTAATGAAAAACTGTTTTTT.

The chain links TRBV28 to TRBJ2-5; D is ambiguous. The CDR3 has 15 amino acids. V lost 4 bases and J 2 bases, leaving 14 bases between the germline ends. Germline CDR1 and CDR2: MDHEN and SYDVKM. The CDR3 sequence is CASSSPHKAQETQYF. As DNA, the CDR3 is TGTGCCAGCAGTTCCCCCCACAAGGCGCAAGAGACCCAGTACTTC. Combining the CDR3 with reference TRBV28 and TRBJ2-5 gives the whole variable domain DVKVTQSSRYLVKRTGEKVFLECVQDMDHENMFWYRQDPGLGLRLIYFSYDVKMKEKGDIPEGYSVSREKKERFSLILESASTNQTSMYLCASSSPHKAQETQYFGPGTRLLVL.

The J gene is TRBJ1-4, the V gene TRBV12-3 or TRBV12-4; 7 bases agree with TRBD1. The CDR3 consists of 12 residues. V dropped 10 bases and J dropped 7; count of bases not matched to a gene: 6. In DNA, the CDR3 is TGTGCCACTCGGACAGGAGTTGAAAAACTGTTTTTT. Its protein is CATRTGVEKLFF.

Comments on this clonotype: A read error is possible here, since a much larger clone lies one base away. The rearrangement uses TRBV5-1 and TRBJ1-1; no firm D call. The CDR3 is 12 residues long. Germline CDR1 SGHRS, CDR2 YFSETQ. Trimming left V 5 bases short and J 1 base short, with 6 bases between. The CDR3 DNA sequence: TGCGCCAGCAGGGGTCCGAACACTGAAGCTTTCTTT. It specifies CASRGPNTEAFF.

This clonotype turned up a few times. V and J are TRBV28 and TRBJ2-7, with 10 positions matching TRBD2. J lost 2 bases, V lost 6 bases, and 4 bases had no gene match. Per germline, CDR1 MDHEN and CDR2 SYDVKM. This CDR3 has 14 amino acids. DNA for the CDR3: TGTGCCAGCAGGCCTAGCGGGAGAACCTACGAGCAGTACTTC. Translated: CASRPSGRTYEQYF.

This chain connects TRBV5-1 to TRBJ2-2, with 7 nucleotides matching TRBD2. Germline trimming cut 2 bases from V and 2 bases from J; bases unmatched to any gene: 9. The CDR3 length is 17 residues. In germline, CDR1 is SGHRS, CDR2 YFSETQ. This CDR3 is CASSLLPSGANTGELFF. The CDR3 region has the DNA TGCGCCAGCAGCTTACTCCCTAGCGGAGCCAACACCGGGGAGCTGTTTTTT.

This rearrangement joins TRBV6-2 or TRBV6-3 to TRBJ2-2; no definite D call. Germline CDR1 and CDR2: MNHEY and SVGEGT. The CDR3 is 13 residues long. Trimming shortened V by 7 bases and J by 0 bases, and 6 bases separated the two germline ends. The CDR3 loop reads CASTSTNTGELFF. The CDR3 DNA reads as TGTGCCAGCACAAGCACGAACACCGGGGAGCTGTTTTTT.

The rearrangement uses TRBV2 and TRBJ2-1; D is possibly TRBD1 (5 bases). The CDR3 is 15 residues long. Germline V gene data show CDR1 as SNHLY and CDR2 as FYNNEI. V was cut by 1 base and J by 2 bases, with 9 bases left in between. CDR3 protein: CASSEGAGPYNEQFF. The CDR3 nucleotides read TGTGCCAGCAGTGAAGGAGCAGGGCCCTACAATGAGCAGTTCTTC.

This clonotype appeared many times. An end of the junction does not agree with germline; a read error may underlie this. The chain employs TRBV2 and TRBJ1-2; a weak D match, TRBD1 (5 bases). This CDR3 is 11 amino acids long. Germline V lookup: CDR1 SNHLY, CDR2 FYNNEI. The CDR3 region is CASSLQANTFF. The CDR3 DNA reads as TGTGCCAGCAGTTTACAGGCTAATACCTTCTTC.

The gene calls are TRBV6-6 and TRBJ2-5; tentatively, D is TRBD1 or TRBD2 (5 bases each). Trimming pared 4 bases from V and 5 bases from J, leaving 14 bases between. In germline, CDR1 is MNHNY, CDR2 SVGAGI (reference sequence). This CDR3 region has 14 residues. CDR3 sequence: CASSSLGDGETQYF. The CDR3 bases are TGTGCCAGCAGTTCCCTGGGGGATGGGGAGACCCAGTACTTC.